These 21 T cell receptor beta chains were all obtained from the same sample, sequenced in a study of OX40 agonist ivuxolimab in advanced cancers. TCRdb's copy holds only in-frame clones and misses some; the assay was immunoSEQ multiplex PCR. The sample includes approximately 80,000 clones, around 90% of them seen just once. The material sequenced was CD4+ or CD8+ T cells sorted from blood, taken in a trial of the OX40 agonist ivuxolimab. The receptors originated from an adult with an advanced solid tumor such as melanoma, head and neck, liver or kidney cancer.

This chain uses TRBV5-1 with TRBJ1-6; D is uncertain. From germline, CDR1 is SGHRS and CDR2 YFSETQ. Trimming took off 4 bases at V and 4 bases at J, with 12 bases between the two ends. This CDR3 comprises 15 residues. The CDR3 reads CASSLDGPYNSPLHF. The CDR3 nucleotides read TGCGCCAGCAGCCTGGATGGACCGTATAATTCACCCCTCCACTTT.

The CDR3 DNA reads as TGTGCCAGCAGCTTGGATGGTGGACAGGGGGCGCGGGGCTACACCTTC. Translation gives CASSLDGGQGARGYTF. The chain uses TRBV5-5 and TRBJ1-2; 11 bases map to TRBD1. The CDR3 loop spans 16 amino acids. The J segment lost 8 bases and the V segment lost 0 bases, leaving 9 bases of the junction unmatched. CDR1 and CDR2 (germline): SGHKS, YYEKEE (reference sequence).

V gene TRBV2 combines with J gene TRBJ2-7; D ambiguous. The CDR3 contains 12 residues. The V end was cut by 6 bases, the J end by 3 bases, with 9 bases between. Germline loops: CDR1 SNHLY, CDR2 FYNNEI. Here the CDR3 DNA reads TGTGCCAGCAGGACTCTTGGCTACGAGCAGTACTTC. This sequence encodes CASRTLGYEQYF.

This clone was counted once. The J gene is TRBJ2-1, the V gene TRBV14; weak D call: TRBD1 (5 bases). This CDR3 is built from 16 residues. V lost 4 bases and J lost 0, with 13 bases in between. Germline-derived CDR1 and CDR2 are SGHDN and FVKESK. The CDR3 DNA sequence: TGTGCCAGCAGCCGAGTGGGGCGAAGCTCCTACAATGAGCAGTTCTTC. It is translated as CASSRVGRSSYNEQFF.

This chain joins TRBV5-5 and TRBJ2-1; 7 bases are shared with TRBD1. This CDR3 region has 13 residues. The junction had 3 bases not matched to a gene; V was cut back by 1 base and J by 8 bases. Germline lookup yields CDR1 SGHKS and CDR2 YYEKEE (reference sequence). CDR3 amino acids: CASSLRGGDEQFF. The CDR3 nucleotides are TGTGCCAGCAGCTTGAGAGGGGGCGATGAGCAGTTCTTC. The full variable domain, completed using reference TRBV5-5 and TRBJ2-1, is DAGVTQSPTHLIKTRGQQVTLRCSPISGHKSVSWYQQVLGQGPQFIFQYYEKEERGRGNFPDRFSARQFPNYSSELNVNALLLGDSALYLCASSLRGGDEQFFGPGTRLTVL.

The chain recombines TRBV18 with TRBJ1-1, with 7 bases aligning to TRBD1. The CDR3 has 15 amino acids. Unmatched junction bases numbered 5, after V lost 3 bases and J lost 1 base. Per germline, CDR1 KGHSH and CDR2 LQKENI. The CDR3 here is CASSPRQGENTEAFF. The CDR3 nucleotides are TGTGCCAGCTCACCCAGACAGGGTGAGAACACTGAAGCTTTCTTT.

CDR3 in amino acids: CASSARGGNQPQHF. DNA for the CDR3: TGTGCCAGCAGTGCGAGGGGGGGCAATCAGCCCCAGCATTTT. The chain carries TRBV2 and TRBJ1-5; tentative D call: TRBD1 (6 bases). The V and J ends lost 4 bases and 2 bases respectively, with 9 bases between them. This CDR3 comprises 14 residues. CDR1 and CDR2 (germline): SNHLY, FYNNEI.

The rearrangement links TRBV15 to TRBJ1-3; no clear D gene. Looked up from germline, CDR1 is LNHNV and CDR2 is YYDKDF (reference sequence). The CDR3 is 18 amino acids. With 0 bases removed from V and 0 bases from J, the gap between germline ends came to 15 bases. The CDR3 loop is CATSRDQHGPGSGNTIYF. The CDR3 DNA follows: TGTGCCACCAGCAGAGATCAGCACGGACCTGGCTCTGGAAACACCATATATTTT.

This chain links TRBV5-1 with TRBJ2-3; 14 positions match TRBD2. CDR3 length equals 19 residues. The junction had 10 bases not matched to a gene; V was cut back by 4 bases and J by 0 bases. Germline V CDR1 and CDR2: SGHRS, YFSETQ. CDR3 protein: CASSTGTSGGTASTDTQYF. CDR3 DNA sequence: TGCGCCAGCAGCACGGGGACTAGCGGGGGAACCGCTAGCACAGATACGCAGTATTTT.

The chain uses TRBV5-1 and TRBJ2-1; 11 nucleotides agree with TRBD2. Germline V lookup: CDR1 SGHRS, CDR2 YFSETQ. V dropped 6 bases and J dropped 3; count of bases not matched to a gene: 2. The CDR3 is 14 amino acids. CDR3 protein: CASTGLADYNEQFF. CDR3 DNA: TGCGCCAGCACGGGACTAGCGGACTACAATGAGCAGTTCTTC.

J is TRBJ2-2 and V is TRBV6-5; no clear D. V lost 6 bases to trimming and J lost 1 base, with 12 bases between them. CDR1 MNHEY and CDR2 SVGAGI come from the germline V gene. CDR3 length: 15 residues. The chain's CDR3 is CASSSDTLNTGELFF. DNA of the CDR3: TGTGCCAGCAGCTCCGACACATTGAACACCGGGGAGCTGTTTTTT.

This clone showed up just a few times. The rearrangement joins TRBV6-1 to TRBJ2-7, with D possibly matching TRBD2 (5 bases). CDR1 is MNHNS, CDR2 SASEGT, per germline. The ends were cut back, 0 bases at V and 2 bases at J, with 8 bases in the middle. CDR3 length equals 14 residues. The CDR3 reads CASSEAAGTYEQYF. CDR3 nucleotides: TGTGCCAGCAGTGAAGCGGCGGGTACCTACGAGCAGTACTTC.

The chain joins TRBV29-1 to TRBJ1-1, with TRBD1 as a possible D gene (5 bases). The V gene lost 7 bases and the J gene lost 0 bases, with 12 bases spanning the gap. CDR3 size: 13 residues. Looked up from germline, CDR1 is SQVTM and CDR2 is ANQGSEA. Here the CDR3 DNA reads TGCAGCGCCATGGGACGGATGAACACTGAAGCTTTCTTT. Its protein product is CSAMGRMNTEAFF.

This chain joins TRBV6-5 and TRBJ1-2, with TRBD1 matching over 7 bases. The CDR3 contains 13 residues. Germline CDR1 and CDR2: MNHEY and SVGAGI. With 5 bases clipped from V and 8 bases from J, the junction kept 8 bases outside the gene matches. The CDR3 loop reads CASSVDRVGGYTF. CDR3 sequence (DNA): TGTGCCAGCAGTGTAGACAGGGTGGGAGGCTACACCTTC.

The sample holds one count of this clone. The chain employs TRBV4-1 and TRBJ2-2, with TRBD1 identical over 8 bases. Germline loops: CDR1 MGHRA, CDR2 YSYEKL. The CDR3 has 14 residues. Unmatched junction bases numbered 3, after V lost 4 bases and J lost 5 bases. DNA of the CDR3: TGCGCCAGCAGCCCCCGGACAGGGACCGGGGAGCTGTTTTTT. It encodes CASSPRTGTGELFF.

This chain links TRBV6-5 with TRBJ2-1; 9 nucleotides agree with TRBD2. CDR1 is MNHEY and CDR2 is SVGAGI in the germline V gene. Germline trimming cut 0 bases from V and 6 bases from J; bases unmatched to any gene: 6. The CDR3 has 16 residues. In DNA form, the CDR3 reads TGTGCCAGCAGTTACTCAGGGGTAGCGGGGGCCAATGAGCAGTTCTTC. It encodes CASSYSGVAGANEQFF.

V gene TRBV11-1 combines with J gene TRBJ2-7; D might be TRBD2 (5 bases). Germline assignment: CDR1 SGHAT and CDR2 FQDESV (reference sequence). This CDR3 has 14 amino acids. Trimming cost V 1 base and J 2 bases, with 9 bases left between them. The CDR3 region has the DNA TGTGCCAGCAGCTTAGATCGGGGTACCTACGAGCAGTACGTC. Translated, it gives CASSLDRGTYEQYV.

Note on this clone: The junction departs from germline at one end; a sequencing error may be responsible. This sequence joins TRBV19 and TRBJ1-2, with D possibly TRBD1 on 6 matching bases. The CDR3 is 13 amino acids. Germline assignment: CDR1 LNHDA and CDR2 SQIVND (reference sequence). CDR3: CASSLEDSYGYTF. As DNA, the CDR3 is TGTGCCAGTAGTCTAGAGGACAGCTATGGCTACACCTTC.

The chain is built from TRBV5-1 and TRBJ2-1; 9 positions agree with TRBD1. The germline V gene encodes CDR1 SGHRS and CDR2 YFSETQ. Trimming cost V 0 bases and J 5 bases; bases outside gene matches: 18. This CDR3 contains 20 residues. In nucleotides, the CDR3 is TGCGCCAGCAGCTTGGTTACCGGGACAGGGAATCTTGGAGGGCACAATGAGCAGTTCTTC. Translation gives CASSLVTGTGNLGGHNEQFF. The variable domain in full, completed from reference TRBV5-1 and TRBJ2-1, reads KAGVTQTPRYLIKTRGQQVTLSCSPISGHRSVSWYQQTPGQGLQFLFEYFSETQRNKGNFPGRFSGRQFSNSRSEMNVSTLELGDSALYLCASSLVTGTGNLGGHNEQFFGPGTRLTVL.

As DNA, the CDR3 is TGTGCCAGCAGCTTAGTACAGCCATCTTCTACTGAAGCTTTCTTT. As protein: CASSLVQPSSTEAFF. This chain uses TRBV7-9 with TRBJ1-1; the D is unclear. The ends were cut back, 1 base at V and 5 bases at J, with 14 bases in the middle. CDR3 length equals 15 residues. The germline CDR1 and CDR2 sequences are SEHNR and FQNEAQ (reference sequence). Full variable domain (remainder filled in from reference TRBV7-9 and TRBJ1-1): DTGVSQNPRHKITKRGQNVTFRCDPISEHNRLYWYRQTLGQGPEFLTYFQNEAQLEKSRLLSDRFSAERPKGSFSTLEIQRTEQGDSAMYLCASSLVQPSSTEAFFGQGTRLTVV.

CDR3 sequence: CASTLTGSGEQYF. For the CDR3, the DNA is TGTGCCAGCACCCTGACAGGGTCGGGGGAGCAGTACTTC. J is TRBJ2-7 and V is TRBV6-1, with 7 bases that match TRBD1. CDR1 is MNHNS, CDR2 SASEGT, per germline. This CDR3 has 13 amino acids. V lost 7 bases to trimming and J lost 7 bases; unmatched junction nucleotides: 10.